A single sample gave rise to the 6 T cell receptor beta chains below, sequenced in a study of CXCR3-negative and CXCR3-positive naive CD8 T cells (dated by TCRdb to the late 2010s). General study outcomes and caveats: Compared with CXCR3-negative naive cells, CXCR3-positive naive cells had TRB CDR3s with higher hydrophobicity (lower Kidera factor 4), lower energy, and higher strength and volume indices.

TCRdb lists the instrument as NextSeq 550. The Human TCR Profiling Kit (MiLaboratory) was used to make UMI-labeled 5' RACE TRB cDNA libraries. TCRdb reprocessed the reads, and each CDR3 protein sequence is entered once, without DNA. The record for this sample contains about 150,000 distinct CDR3 sequences. The ten biggest clones cover 0.4% to 0.5% of the sample. The antigens of these receptors remain unknown. The sequenced material came from naive CXCR3+ CD8+ T cells from blood. Sample cell subset or site, as interpreted from the label and publication: CD45RO-CCR7+CD27+CD95- naive CD8+ T cells expressing CXCR3 (TNR3+). The receptors were sampled from a human donor in good health. Some clones in this sample may be carry-over from other donors' samples.

The chain couples TRBV20-1 to TRBJ2-7. This CDR3 has 13 residues. CDR1 is DFQATT, CDR2 SNEGSKA, per germline (reference sequence). The chain's CDR3 is CSAREYSLYEQYF.

The chain has TRBV4-1 and TRBJ2-7; TCRdb proposes TRBD1, but this gene call is untestable without DNA. The CDR3 is 14 amino acids. Germline V CDR1 and CDR2: MGHRA, YSYEKL. CDR3 sequence reads: CASSQDWTGYEQYF.

The chain recombines TRBV29-1 with TRBJ1-2. The CDR3 is made up of 13 amino acids. Germline CDR1 and CDR2: SQVTM and ANQGSEA. CDR3 protein: CSVEWGNNYGYTF.

The V and J genes are TRBV3-1 and TRBJ1-2. Germline V gene sequence: CDR1 LGHDT, CDR2 YNNKEL (reference sequence). CDR3 length equals 13 residues. The CDR3 spells CASSPEPNYGYTF. The complete variable domain, with remaining parts taken from reference TRBV3-1 and TRBJ1-2, reads DTAVSQTPKYLVTQMGNDKSIKCEQNLGHDTMYWYKQDSKKFLKIMFSYNNKELIINETVPNRFSPKSPDKAHLNLHINSLELGDSAVYFCASSPEPNYGYTFGSGTRLTVV.

The CDR3 here is CASSRTGNYEQYF. The chain joins TRBV14 to TRBJ2-7; the TCRdb D gene call, TRBD1, has no DNA to confirm it. Germline CDR1 and CDR2: SGHDN and FVKESK. CDR3 length equals 13 residues.

This chain connects TRBV15 to TRBJ2-7; absent DNA, TCRdb's TRBD2 call cannot be checked. The CDR3 runs to 16 residues. Germline CDR1 and CDR2: LNHNV and YYDKDF (reference sequence). The CDR3 loop reads CATSRVLSTISYEQYF.